Listed below are T cell receptor beta chains from one sample, sequenced in a study of blood T cell repertoires in COVID-19. Assay used: immunoSEQ multiplex PCR; TCRdb lists only in-frame clones, some missing. The profile shows 75,000 to 100,000 clones, about four fifths of them singletons. The sequenced material came from peripheral blood. The receptors shown here come from a man in his 70s with acute or convalescent COVID-19. CDR3s include the opening cysteine and the closing phenylalanine or tryptophan. Fields, in order: clone size, D gene, J gene, V gene, CDR3 protein, CDR3 DNA. A D gene is named only where the DNA matches it firmly. Some rows mark clone size as missing; the rest say once, few, many or name a class of expanded clone.

>.|TRBD1|TRBJ1-2|TRBV5-5
CASSQDRNYGYTF
TGTGCCAGCAGCCAGGACAGGAACTATGGCTACACCTTC
>.|.|TRBJ2-3|TRBV5-1
CASSQQDSTDTQYF
TGCGCCAGCAGCCAACAGGATAGCACAGATACGCAGTATTTT
>.|.|TRBJ2-2|TRBV28
CASSLGADHTGELFF
TGTGCCAGCAGTTTAGGGGCAGATCACACCGGGGAGCTGTTTTTT
>.|TRBD1|TRBJ1-6|TRBV11-1
CASSGGQGGSPLHF
TGTGCCAGCAGCGGGGGACAGGGGGGTTCACCCCTCCACTTT
>.|TRBD1|TRBJ2-3|TRBV10-3
CAIRGDRATDTQYF
TGTGCCATCAGGGGGGACAGGGCGACAGATACGCAGTATTTT
>once|TRBD2|TRBJ2-7|TRBV6-2/TRBV6-3
CASSYPPRGSGRAGEQYF
TGTGCCAGCAGTTACCCCCCTCGGGGTAGCGGGAGGGCCGGGGAGCAGTACTTC
>.|TRBD2|TRBJ2-5|TRBV7-2
CASSSSSGGETQYF
TGTGCCAGCAGCTCCTCCAGCGGGGGAGAGACCCAGTACTTC
>few|TRBD1|TRBJ2-2|TRBV25-1
CASSELDRAGELFF
TGTGCCAGCAGTGAATTGGACAGGGCCGGGGAGCTGTTTTTT
>.|.|TRBJ2-3|TRBV11-2
CASSLGPATSTDTQYF
TGTGCCAGCAGCTTGGGCCCCGCAACTAGCACAGATACGCAGTATTTT
>.|TRBD1|TRBJ1-2|TRBV28
CASSSPGTGDSGYTF
TGTGCCAGCAGCTCTCCGGGGACAGGGGACTCTGGCTACACCTTC
>.|.|TRBJ1-6|TRBV5-1
CASSLQSSYNSPLHF
TGCGCCAGCAGCCTACAGAGCTCCTATAATTCACCCCTCCACTTT
>.|.|TRBJ1-5|TRBV28
CASSREAGGQPQHF
TGTGCCAGCAGCCGCGAGGCGGGAGGTCAGCCCCAGCATTTT
>.|TRBD2|TRBJ2-3|TRBV9
CASTAGGGTDTQYF
TGTGCCAGCACGGCGGGAGGAGGCACAGATACGCAGTATTTT
>.|TRBD1|TRBJ1-4|TRBV27
CASSAPGTGVEKLFF
TGTGCCAGCAGTGCTCCCGGGACAGGGGTTGAAAAACTGTTTTTT
>.|.|TRBJ2-3|TRBV28
CASSLEVIGTQYF
TGTGCCAGCAGTCTAGAGGTCATCGGTACGCAGTATTTT
>.|.|TRBJ1-1|TRBV7-9
CASSFPRQGDTEAFF
TGTGCCAGCAGCTTTCCCCGCCAGGGCGACACTGAAGCTTTCTTT
>.|.|TRBJ1-1|TRBV29-1
CSVKPGQPNTEAFF
TGCAGCGTTAAACCGGGACAACCGAACACTGAAGCTTTCTTT
>.|TRBD1|TRBJ2-3|TRBV6-5
CASSRTGEVTDTQYF
TGTGCCAGCAGTCGGACAGGGGAAGTCACAGATACGCAGTATTTT
>.|.|TRBJ1-2|TRBV28
CASSVLTVYGYTF
TGTGCCAGCAGTGTACTTACTGTCTATGGCTACACCTTC
>.|.|TRBJ2-1|TRBV18
CASSSDSYNEQFF
TGTGCCAGCTCATCGGACAGCTACAATGAGCAGTTCTTC
>.|.|TRBJ2-5|TRBV19
CASSTSGKTQYF
TGTGCCAGTAGTACCTCCGGGAAGACCCAGTACTTC
>.|TRBD1|TRBJ2-1|TRBV6-5
CASSYRDRREQFF
TGTGCCAGCAGTTACCGGGACAGGAGGGAGCAGTTCTTC
>.|.|TRBJ2-1|TRBV7-7
CASSLVGNGRHEQFF
TGTGCTAGCAGCTTAGTAGGTAATGGGAGGCATGAGCAGTTCTTC
>.|.|TRBJ2-5|TRBV21-1
CASSKVVGRVGIKETQYF
TGTGCCAGCAGCAAAGTTGTCGGGAGGGTGGGGATCAAAGAGACCCAGTACTTC
>.|.|TRBJ1-5|TRBV11-3
CASSSARTLSNQPQHF
TGTGCCAGCAGCTCAGCGAGGACACTTAGCAATCAGCCCCAGCATTTT
>.|.|TRBJ1-4|TRBV2
CASTTTGGSTNEKLFF
TGTGCCAGCACCACCACCGGAGGGTCCACTAATGAAAAACTGTTTTTT
>.|.|TRBJ2-5|TRBV5-1
CASSLFVAPGEKTQYF
TGCGCCAGCAGCTTGTTCGTAGCGCCGGGGGAAAAGACCCAGTACTTC
>.|.|TRBJ1-5|TRBV27
CASSLSWGGWQPQHF
TGTGCCAGCAGTTTATCGTGGGGGGGCTGGCAGCCCCAGCATTTT
>.|.|TRBJ2-2|TRBV20-1
CSASTGIRAGELFF
TGCAGTGCAAGTACAGGGATCCGGGCCGGGGAGCTGTTTTTT
>few|.|TRBJ1-1|TRBV7-9
CASRLEGQNTEAFF
TGTGCCAGCAGATTAGAGGGACAGAACACTGAAGCTTTCTTT
>.|.|TRBJ2-2|TRBV19
CASNRFANTGELFF
TGTGCCAGCAACAGGTTTGCGAACACCGGGGAGCTGTTTTTT
>.|.|TRBJ2-1|TRBV7-2
CASSLAIGGGEQFF
TGTGCCAGCAGCTTAGCGATAGGGGGTGGTGAGCAGTTCTTC
>.|.|TRBJ2-1|TRBV10-3
CAISDSRSYNEQFF
TGTGCCATCAGCGACAGTCGCTCCTACAATGAGCAGTTCTTC
>once|TRBD1|TRBJ1-2|TRBV5-1
CASSDLGQDGYTF
TGCGCCAGCAGCGATCTAGGACAGGATGGCTACACCTTC
>.|TRBD1|TRBJ1-5|TRBV2
CASSEALRWEADREAFRNQPQHF
TGTGCCAGCAGTGAAGCGCTTCGGTGGGAGGCGGACAGGGAGGCCTTTCGCAATCAGCCCCAGCATTTT
>.|.|TRBJ1-1|TRBV19
CASSIRALNTEAFF
TGTGCCAGTAGTATCAGGGCCTTGAACACTGAAGCTTTCTTT
>few|.|TRBJ1-6|TRBV28
CASSPQLLNTGNSPLHF
TGTGCCAGCAGCCCACAACTCCTAAACACGGGGAATTCACCCCTCCACTTT
>once|TRBD1|TRBJ1-6|TRBV28
CASSLSTGGQSPLHF
TGTGCCAGCAGTTTATCGACAGGGGGCCAATCACCCCTCCACTTT
>.|TRBD1|TRBJ1-1|TRBV18
CASSPAEQGAAFF
TGTGCCAGCTCACCCGCCGAACAGGGGGCGGCTTTCTTT
>.|TRBD2|TRBJ2-1|TRBV6-5
CASSWGGRAGVEQFF
TGTGCCAGCAGTTGGGGCGGGAGGGCCGGCGTTGAGCAGTTCTTC
>once|.|TRBJ1-1|TRBV6-1
CASSESRGTEAFF
TGTGCCAGCAGTGAATCCCGGGGCACTGAAGCTTTCTTT
>few|TRBD1|TRBJ1-4|TRBV2
CASSEEQGAEEKLFF
TGTGCCAGCAGTGAAGAGCAGGGGGCGGAGGAAAAACTGTTTTTT
>.|TRBD1|TRBJ1-4|TRBV7-9
CASSLRQGNEKLFF
TGTGCCAGCAGCTTAAGACAGGGTAATGAAAAACTGTTTTTT
>.|TRBD2|TRBJ2-7|TRBV15
CATSSAGLAGDREQYF
TGTGCCACCAGCAGCGCTGGACTAGCGGGAGACCGCGAGCAGTACTTC
>.|.|TRBJ2-2|TRBV6-4
CASSHRADSGELFF
TGTGCCAGCAGTCACAGGGCCGACTCCGGGGAGCTGTTTTTT
>.|.|TRBJ2-3|TRBV7-3
CASSPRVLQGTDTQYF
TGTGCCAGCAGCCCCCGGGTCCTACAGGGAACAGATACGCAGTATTTT
>.|.|TRBJ1-1|TRBV25-1
CASMYGGDTEAFF
TGTGCCAGCATGTACGGAGGCGACACTGAAGCTTTCTTT
>.|TRBD1|TRBJ1-2|TRBV28
CASSGDRGRGYTF
TGTGCCAGCAGTGGGGACAGGGGGCGCGGATACACCTTC
>.|TRBD2|TRBJ2-1|TRBV28
CASSLGGGSSYNEQFF
TGTGCCAGCAGTTTAGGGGGAGGGAGCTCCTACAATGAGCAGTTCTTC
>.|.|TRBJ1-3|TRBV6-5
CASSSQGPGNTIYF
TGTGCCAGCAGTTCCCAGGGCCCTGGAAACACCATATATTTT
>.|.|TRBJ1-1|TRBV29-1
CSGNRAATEAFF
TGCAGCGGGAACAGGGCAGCGACTGAAGCTTTCTTT